This T cell receptor (beta chain) was identified during a study of OX40 agonist ivuxolimab in advanced cancers. Study details: Clinicians treated patients with ivuxolimab, an agonistic anti-OX40 (CD134) antibody. Study observations and caveats: Low clonal expansion, among the lowest seen, marked partial responders at 0.1-3.0 mg/kg. Expanded clones were, on average, more numerous among CD8+ T cells than CD4+.

Assay: immunoSEQ multiplex PCR; the TCRdb copy retains only in-frame clones and omits some. Of 25,000 to 30,000 clones in the sample, around four fifths are singletons; the top ten hold around 10%. With respect to this clone: Antigen: not known.

Patients were ruled out by autoimmune disease history or systemic immunosuppression. This CDR3 contains 17 residues. Germline assignment: CDR1 SGHTA and CDR2 FQGTGA. Trimming cost V 2 bases and J 4 bases, with 17 bases left between them. The receptor was derived from an adult with an advanced solid tumor such as melanoma, head and neck, liver or kidney cancer. The V gene is TRBV7-3, the J gene TRBJ2-2; D remains ambiguous. The specimen was CD4+ or CD8+ T cells sorted from blood, collected in a trial of the OX40 agonist ivuxolimab. The CDR3 loop is CASSLELSETFTGELFF. The DNA for the CDR3 is TGTGCCAGCAGCTTAGAATTATCAGAGACTTTCACCGGGGAGCTGTTTTTT.